Below, one TCR beta chain is given with its context. This receptor's antigen is unknown. No base-level quality is on record; no much larger clone is a single base apart. Interpreted using the paper, the time point label stands for: baseline before first vaccination. The vaccinee samples were drawn from two UK trials, COV001 and COV002, one of which was a single-blind randomized controlled phase 2/3 trial testing AZD1222 (ChAdOx1 nCoV-19) in healthy adults. Trial participant PBMC samples were collected at day 0 and day 28 after the second dose for TCRbeta chain sequencing. The CDR3 regions of human TCRbeta chains were subjected to immunosequencing. For the original study's pipeline: TCRs in the repertoires were matched against a reference library of SARS-CoV-2-specific TCRs that had been generated with the MIRA antigen-specificity platform. Breadth meant the fraction of unique TCRs that were SARS-CoV-2-associated, whereas depth meant the fraction of total T cells that were SARS-CoV-2-associated. Each spike-specific TCR was assigned to its reactive spike region and to a CD4 or CD8 class using the MIRA data. Log10-transformed breadth and depth values were compared by one-way ANOVA with Sidak's multiple comparisons tests. TCRdb holds this immuneACCESS table with in-frame rearrangements only. Some clones are missing; in checked studies, unresolved V genes explain under half, and the rest has no known cause. V, J and clone size are those of that table, while D and trimming were read from the DNA. The sample table shows about 160,000 clones, and about 89% are seen once. The leading ten clones occupy about 4.7% of the sample.

The CDR3 numbers 16 residues from cysteine through phenylalanine. The entry retains the CDR3 DNA only, 48 bases that are in frame from base 1. Compared with germline, V lacks 3 bases and J lacks 9 bases; bases without a gene match: 9. The germline V gene encodes CDR1 KGHSH and CDR2 LQKENI. This record comes from a study of T cell responses to AZD1222 COVID-19 vaccine (dated by TCRdb to the early 2020s). Looking at the study overall: Because spike-specific TCR depth and breadth did not differ between the two schedules, AZD1222 recipients who got a second dose at roughly 4 weeks were pooled with those who got a second dose at roughly 12 weeks. A total of around 240 trial participants underwent TCR sequencing, of whom around 210 had received two doses of AZD1222 and 26 had received two doses of the MenACWY control vaccine. Trial participants were enrolled by age into subgroups of 18-55, 56-69 and 70-plus years, and about 150, 27 and 61 TCR-sequenced participants, respectively, were included in these subgroups.

The paper as a whole reports these results and caveats: Only a handful of AZD1222 recipients were SARS-CoV-2 seropositive at baseline, limiting conclusions about previously exposed vaccinees. Because no samples from the day 14 peak response were available, repertoires could be characterized only after the peak T cell response. Nearly half of unique spike-specific TCRs reportedly recognized epitopes outside regions mutated in the B.1.351 and B.1.1.7 variants. A significant rise in spike-specific TCR breadth and depth was observed after two AZD1222 doses relative to day 0 and relative to MenACWY recipients. Participants were mostly white British, with more females than males. The authors suggested clonal diversity may have been underestimated. CD4 TCRs associated with the vaccine covered the entire spike protein, and the dominant responses were in regions 160-218 and 743-854. In the small 56-69-year group, the increase in depth fell short of significance, most likely because of low power.

The sequences come from peripheral blood, collected on day 0 of AZD1222 vaccination. This sequence was found in an adult in good health. The chain joins TRBV18 to TRBJ1-6; TRBD1 fits 9 bases in the junction. The CDR3 region reads CASSPTSVTGGSPLHF. In nucleotides, the sequence is TGTGCCAGCTCACCGACCTCTGTGACAGGGGGTTCACCCCTCCACTTT.